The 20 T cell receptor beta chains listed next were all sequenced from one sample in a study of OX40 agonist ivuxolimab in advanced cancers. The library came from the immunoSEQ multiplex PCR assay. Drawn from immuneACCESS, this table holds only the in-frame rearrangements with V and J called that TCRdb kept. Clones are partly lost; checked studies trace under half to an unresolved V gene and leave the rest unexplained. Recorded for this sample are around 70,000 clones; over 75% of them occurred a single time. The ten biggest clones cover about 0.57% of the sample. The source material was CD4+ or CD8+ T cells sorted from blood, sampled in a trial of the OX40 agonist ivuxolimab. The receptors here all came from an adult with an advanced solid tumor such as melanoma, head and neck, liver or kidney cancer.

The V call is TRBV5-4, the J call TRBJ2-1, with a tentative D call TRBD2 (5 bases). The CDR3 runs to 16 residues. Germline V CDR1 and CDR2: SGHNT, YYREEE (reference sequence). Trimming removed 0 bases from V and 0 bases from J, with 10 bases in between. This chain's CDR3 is CASSLAGLSSYNEQFF. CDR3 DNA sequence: TGTGCCAGCAGCTTGGCCGGACTCAGCTCCTACAATGAGCAGTTCTTC.

This CDR3 reads CASSAGLAGQETQYF. The CDR3 bases are TGTGCCAGCAGTGCGGGACTAGCGGGGCAAGAGACCCAGTACTTC. This rearrangement joins TRBV6-1 to TRBJ2-5; 13 bases are a match to TRBD2. The CDR3 extends over 15 amino acids. Germline assignment: CDR1 MNHNS and CDR2 SASEGT. V lost 4 bases and J lost 2; bases outside the gene matches: 1.

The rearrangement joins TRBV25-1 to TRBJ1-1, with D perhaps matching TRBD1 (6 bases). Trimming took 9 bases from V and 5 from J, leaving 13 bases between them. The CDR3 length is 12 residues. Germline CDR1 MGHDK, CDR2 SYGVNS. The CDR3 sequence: CASSGDVTEAFF. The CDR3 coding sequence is TGTGCCAGTTCAGGGGACGTTACTGAAGCTTTCTTT.

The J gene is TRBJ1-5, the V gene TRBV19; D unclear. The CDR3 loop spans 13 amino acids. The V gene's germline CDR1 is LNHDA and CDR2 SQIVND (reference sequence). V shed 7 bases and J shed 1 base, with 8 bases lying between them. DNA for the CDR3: TGTGCCAGTAACGGGTGGAGCAATCAGCCCCAGCATTTT. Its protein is CASNGWSNQPQHF.

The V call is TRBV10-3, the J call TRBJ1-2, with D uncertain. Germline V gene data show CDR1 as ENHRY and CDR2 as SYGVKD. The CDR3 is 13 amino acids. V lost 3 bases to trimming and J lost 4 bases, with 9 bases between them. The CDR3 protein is CAISEGQTYGYTF. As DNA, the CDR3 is TGTGCCATCAGTGAAGGTCAGACCTATGGCTACACCTTC.

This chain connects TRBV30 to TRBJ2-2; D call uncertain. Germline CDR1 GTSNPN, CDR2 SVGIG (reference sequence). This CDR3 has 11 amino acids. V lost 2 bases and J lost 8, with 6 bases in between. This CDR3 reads CAWSRPGELFF. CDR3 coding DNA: TGTGCCTGGAGTCGCCCAGGGGAGCTGTTTTTT.

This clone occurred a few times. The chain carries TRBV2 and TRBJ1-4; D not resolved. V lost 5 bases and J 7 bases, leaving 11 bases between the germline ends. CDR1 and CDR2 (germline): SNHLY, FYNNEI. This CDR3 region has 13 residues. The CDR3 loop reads CASSLGIVEKLFF. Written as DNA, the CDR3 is TGTGCCAGCAGTCTCGGGATTGTTGAAAAACTGTTTTTT.

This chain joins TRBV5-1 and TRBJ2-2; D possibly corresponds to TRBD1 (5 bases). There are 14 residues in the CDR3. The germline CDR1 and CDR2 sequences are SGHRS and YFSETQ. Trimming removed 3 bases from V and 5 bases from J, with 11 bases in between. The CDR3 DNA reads TGCGCCAGCAGCTCCAGGGTAGAAACCGGGGAGCTGTTTTTT. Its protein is CASSSRVETGELFF.

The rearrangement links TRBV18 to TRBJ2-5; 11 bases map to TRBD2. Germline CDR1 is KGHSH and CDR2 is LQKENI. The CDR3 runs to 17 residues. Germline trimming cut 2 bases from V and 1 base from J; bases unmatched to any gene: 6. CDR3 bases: TGTGCCAGCTCACCATCTCGACTAGCGGGACTCCAAGAGACCCAGTACTTC. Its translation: CASSPSRLAGLQETQYF.

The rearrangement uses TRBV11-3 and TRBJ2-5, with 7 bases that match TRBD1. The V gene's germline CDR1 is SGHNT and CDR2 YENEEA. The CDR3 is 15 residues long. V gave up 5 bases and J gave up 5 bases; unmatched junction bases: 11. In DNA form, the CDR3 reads TGTGCCAGCAGCCCGAAGCGACAGGGTAGGGAGACCCAGTACTTC. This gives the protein CASSPKRQGRETQYF.

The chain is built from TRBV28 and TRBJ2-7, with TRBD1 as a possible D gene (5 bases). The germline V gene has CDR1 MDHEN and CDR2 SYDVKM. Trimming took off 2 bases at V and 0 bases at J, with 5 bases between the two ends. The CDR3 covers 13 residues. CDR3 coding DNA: TGTGCCAGCAGTTTAGACAGCTCCTACGAGCAGTACTTC. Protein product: CASSLDSSYEQYF.

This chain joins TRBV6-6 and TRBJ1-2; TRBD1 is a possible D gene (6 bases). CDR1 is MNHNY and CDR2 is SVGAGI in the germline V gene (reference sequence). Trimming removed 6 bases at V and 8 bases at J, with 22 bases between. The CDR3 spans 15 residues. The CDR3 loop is CASRGSQGWTRGYTF. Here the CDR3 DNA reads TGTGCCAGCAGGGGCTCCCAGGGGTGGACCCGGGGCTACACCTTC.

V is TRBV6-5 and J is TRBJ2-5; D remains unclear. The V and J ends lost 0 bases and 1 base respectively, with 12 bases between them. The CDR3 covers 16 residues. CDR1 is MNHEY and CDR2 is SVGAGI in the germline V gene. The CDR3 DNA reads TGTGCCAGCAGTTACTCGCTTCAGAGCTTCCAAGAGACCCAGTACTTC. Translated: CASSYSLQSFQETQYF.

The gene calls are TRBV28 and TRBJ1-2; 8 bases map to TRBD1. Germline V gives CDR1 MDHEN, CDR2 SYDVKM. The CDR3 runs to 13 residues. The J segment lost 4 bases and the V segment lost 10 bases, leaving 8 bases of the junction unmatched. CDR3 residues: CATHRGYGYGYTF. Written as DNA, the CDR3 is TGTGCCACACACAGGGGGTATGGCTATGGCTACACCTTC.

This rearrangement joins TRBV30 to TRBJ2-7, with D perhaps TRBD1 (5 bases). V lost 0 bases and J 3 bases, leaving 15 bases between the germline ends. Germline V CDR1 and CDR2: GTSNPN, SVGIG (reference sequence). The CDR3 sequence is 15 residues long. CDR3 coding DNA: TGTGCCTGGAGTGTGACCATGGGGCAGGGCTACGAGCAGTACTTC. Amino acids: CAWSVTMGQGYEQYF. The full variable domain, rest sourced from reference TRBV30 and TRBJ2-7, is SQTIHQWPATLVQPVGSPLSLECTVEGTSNPNLYWYRQAAGRGLQLLFYSVGIGQISSEVPQNLSASRPQDRQFILSSKKLLLSDSGFYLCAWSVTMGQGYEQYFGPGTRLTVT.

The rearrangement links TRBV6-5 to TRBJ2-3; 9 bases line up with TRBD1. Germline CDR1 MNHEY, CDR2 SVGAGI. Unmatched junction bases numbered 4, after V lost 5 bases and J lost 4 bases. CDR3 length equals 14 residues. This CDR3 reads CASSDGQGSDTQYF. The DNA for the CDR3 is TGTGCCAGCAGTGATGGACAGGGGTCAGATACGCAGTATTTT.

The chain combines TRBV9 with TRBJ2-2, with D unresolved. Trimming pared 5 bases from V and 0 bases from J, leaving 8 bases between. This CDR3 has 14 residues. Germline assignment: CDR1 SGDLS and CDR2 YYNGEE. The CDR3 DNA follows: TGTGCCAGCAGAAGCTACGCGAACACCGGGGAGCTGTTTTTT. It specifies CASRSYANTGELFF. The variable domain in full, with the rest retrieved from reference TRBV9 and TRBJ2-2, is DSGVTQTPKHLITATGQRVTLRCSPRSGDLSVYWYQQSLDQGLQFLIQYYNGEERAKGNILERFSAQQFPDLHSELNLSSLELGDSALYFCASRSYANTGELFFGEGSRLTVL.

The CDR3 spells CASRTRPGAGELFF. The CDR3 nucleotides are TGTGCCAGCAGGACCCGCCCGGGTGCCGGGGAGCTGTTTTTT. The chain carries TRBV6-1 and TRBJ2-2; D gene ambiguous. The CDR3 is 14 amino acids. Germline values: CDR1 MNHNS, CDR2 SASEGT. Trimming pared 6 bases from V and 6 bases from J, leaving 14 bases between.

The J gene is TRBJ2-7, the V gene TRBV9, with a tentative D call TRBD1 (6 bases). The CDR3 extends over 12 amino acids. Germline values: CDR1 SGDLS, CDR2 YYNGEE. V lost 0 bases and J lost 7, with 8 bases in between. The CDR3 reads CASSVDRGEQYF. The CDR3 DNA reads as TGTGCCAGCAGCGTAGATAGGGGGGAGCAGTACTTC.

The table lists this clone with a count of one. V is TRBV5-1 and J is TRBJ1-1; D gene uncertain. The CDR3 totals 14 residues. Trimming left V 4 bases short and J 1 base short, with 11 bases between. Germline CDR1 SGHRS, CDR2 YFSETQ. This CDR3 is CASSVEGSNTEAFF. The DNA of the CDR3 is TGCGCCAGCAGCGTTGAGGGATCGAACACTGAAGCTTTCTTT.